This record concerns one T cell receptor beta chain sequence. The antigen is undetermined. The germline CDR1 and CDR2 sequences are MNHNS and SASEGT. The CDR3 totals 15 residues. The V segment lost 4 bases and the J segment 4 bases; nucleotides outside the gene matches: 7. This sample is part of a study of shared clonotypes between healthy human individuals. Study background: Donors, aged 18 to 49, were a couple of women and a few men.

Study-wide results and caveats: Generation probabilities of non-shared clonotypes were lower (relative to those shared by all four donors). Shared clonotypes: about 5.3% naive CD4, around 3.7% naive CD8, roughly 2.4% memory CD4, 0.4% memory CD8.

CD4+ cells underwent separation, giving CD45RA+ naive and CD45RA-negative memory subsets. Profiling relied on immunoSEQ multiplex PCR, and the TCRdb table lists in-frame clones only, not all of them. The data show around 1,000,000 clones, about 72% seen once. The clonotype originates from a man aged 18 to 30 in good health. Some clones in this sample may be carry-over from other donors' samples. Sequencing was done on a sample of memory CD4+ T cells from PBMCs. Indicated subset: CD45RA-negative fraction. J is TRBJ1-1 and V is TRBV6-1, with TRBD1 matching over 9 bases. The CDR3 region is CASSVQGALTTEAFF. The CDR3 DNA sequence: TGTGCCAGCAGTGTACAGGGGGCTTTAACCACTGAAGCTTTCTTT.